Shown below are 16 T cell receptor beta chains from a single sample sequenced in a study of T cells after yellow fever vaccination. Using its own MiXCR run on the 5' RACE reads, TCRdb lists one record per CDR3 protein. The repertoire consists of 500,000 to 650,000 distinct CDR3 sequences, with about 15% occurring once and the leading ten covering approximately 15%. Source: PBMCs, taken 5 days after the first yellow fever vaccination. The receptors were sampled from a man aged 18 to 35 who received the YFV17D yellow fever vaccine.

This clonotype was detected many times. The chain combines TRBV14 with TRBJ2-5; D gene uncertain. Germline-derived CDR1 and CDR2 are SGHDN and FVKESK. The CDR3 is 13 amino acids. V was clipped by 0 bases and J by 4 bases, with 6 bases between them. DNA for the CDR3: TGTGCCAGCAGCCAAGATTTCGGAGAGACCCAGTACTTC. As protein: CASSQDFGETQYF.

The rearrangement joins TRBV6-5 to TRBJ2-7; D unresolved. There are 14 residues in the CDR3. CDR1 MNHEY and CDR2 SVGAGI come from the germline V gene. Trimming took off 2 bases at V and 1 base at J, with 9 bases between the two ends. The CDR3 here is CASSYADGSYEQYF. In DNA form, the CDR3 reads TGTGCCAGCAGTTACGCGGACGGATCCTACGAGCAGTACTTC.

This chain links TRBV6-5 with TRBJ2-7; a possible D gene is TRBD1 (5 bases). This CDR3 is built from 15 residues. The V end lost 3 bases, the J end lost 4 bases, and 16 bases lay between the germline ends. Germline CDR1 and CDR2: MNHEY and SVGAGI. The chain's CDR3 is CASSYQGPPMYEQYF. The CDR3 nucleotides read TGTGCCAGCAGTTATCAGGGCCCCCCAATGTACGAGCAGTACTTC.

The CDR3 region is CSARVAGYYEQYV. The CDR3 DNA follows: TGCAGTGCCAGAGTGGCAGGGTATTACGAGCAGTACGTC. The chain links TRBV20-1 to TRBJ2-7, with D tentatively TRBD1 (5 bases). The CDR3 loop spans 13 amino acids. Germline CDR1 and CDR2: DFQATT and SNEGSKA (reference sequence).

At least ten counts were recorded for this clonotype. This rearrangement joins TRBV4-2 to TRBJ2-2; D is uncertain. The CDR3 has 13 residues. From germline, CDR1 is LGHNA and CDR2 YNFKEQ. V lost 1 base, J lost 6 bases, and 6 bases lay in between. This CDR3 reads CASSQVGSGELFF. For the CDR3, the DNA is TGTGCCAGCAGCCAAGTAGGGTCCGGGGAGCTGTTTTTT.

The chain employs TRBV6-5 and TRBJ1-1; TRBD1 matches 7 bases. The J segment lost 4 bases and the V segment lost 2 bases, leaving 10 bases of the junction unmatched. The germline gives CDR1 MNHEY, CDR2 SVGAGI. This CDR3 comprises 16 residues. The CDR3 DNA reads as TGTGCCAGCAGTTACGTATCAGGGGGTCTGGGCACTGAAGCTTTCTTT. Residues: CASSYVSGGLGTEAFF.

This clonotype was observed a handful of times. The chain joins TRBV6-5 to TRBJ2-5; TRBD1 might be the D (8 bases). The CDR3 consists of 15 residues. V was shortened by 0 bases and J by 7 bases, with 15 bases between the two germline ends. The germline CDR1 and CDR2 sequences are MNHEY and SVGAGI. The CDR3 coding sequence is TGTGCCAGCAGTTACTCCGGACAGGGACTAAGGACCCAGTACTTC. As protein: CASSYSGQGLRTQYF.

This chain joins TRBV6-5 and TRBJ1-1; a possible D gene is TRBD1 (6 bases). This CDR3 contains 13 residues. Trimming removed 1 base at V and 8 bases at J, with 11 bases between. The germline gives CDR1 MNHEY, CDR2 SVGAGI. The CDR3 loop reads CASSYYRVSEAFF. As DNA, the CDR3 is TGTGCCAGCAGTTACTACAGGGTCTCCGAAGCTTTCTTT.

This clonotype turned up a few times. V gene TRBV12-3 or TRBV12-4 combines with J gene TRBJ2-3, with 8 positions matching TRBD2. The CDR3 is 17 amino acids. V lost 7 bases to trimming and J lost 1 base; unmatched junction nucleotides: 13. The CDR3: CASTPRGGGGGTDTQYF. The DNA of the CDR3 is TGTGCCAGCACCCCCCGGGGGGGGGGAGGTGGCACAGATACGCAGTATTTT.

This clonotype has a count of ten or more. V usage is TRBV4-1 and J usage is TRBJ1-1, with D perhaps TRBD1 (6 bases). The germline V gene has CDR1 MGHRA and CDR2 YSYEKL. This CDR3 contains 13 residues. V gave up 3 bases and J gave up 10 bases, with 15 bases separating them. CDR3 sequence: CASSHPGQIAAFF. The CDR3 coding sequence is TGCGCCAGCAGCCACCCGGGACAAATAGCAGCTTTCTTT.

The CDR3 loop reads CAWSVLAGALYNEQFF. Written as DNA, the CDR3 is TGTGCCTGGAGTGTACTAGCGGGGGCCCTCTACAATGAGCAGTTCTTC. The rearrangement links TRBV30 to TRBJ2-1; 11 nucleotides agree with TRBD2. V lost 0 bases, J lost 3 bases, and 4 bases stayed unmatched. The CDR3 runs to 16 residues. CDR1 is GTSNPN, CDR2 SVGIG, per germline (reference sequence).

This clonotype was seen a handful of times. The chain joins TRBV5-1 to TRBJ1-1; 7 bases agree with TRBD1. The CDR3 runs 14 residues. CDR1 and CDR2 from the germline V gene are SGHRS and YFSETQ. The trim removed 1 base at V and 4 bases at J, leaving 4 bases unmatched. This chain's CDR3 is CASSLQGEITEAFF. Written as DNA, the CDR3 is TGCGCCAGCAGCTTGCAGGGGGAAATCACTGAAGCTTTCTTT. The full variable domain, completed using reference TRBV5-1 and TRBJ1-1, is KAGVTQTPRYLIKTRGQQVTLSCSPISGHRSVSWYQQTPGQGLQFLFEYFSETQRNKGNFPGRFSGRQFSNSRSEMNVSTLELGDSALYLCASSLQGEITEAFFGQGTRLTVV.

The chain has TRBV6-2 or TRBV6-3 and TRBJ2-5, with 9 bases identical to TRBD2. V lost 4 bases to trimming and J lost 5 bases; unmatched junction nucleotides: 5. The CDR3 covers 14 residues. Germline CDR1 MNHEY, CDR2 SVGEGT. CDR3 loop: CASSWTSDPETQYF. The CDR3 DNA reads TGTGCCAGCAGTTGGACTAGCGATCCGGAGACCCAGTACTTC.

This clonotype showed up just a few times. The J gene is TRBJ2-7, the V gene TRBV20-1; 9 bases line up with TRBD1. The CDR3 is made up of 10 amino acids. V lost 6 bases, J lost 11 bases, and 5 bases stayed unmatched. Looked up from germline, CDR1 is DFQATT and CDR2 is SNEGSKA (reference sequence). DNA of the CDR3: TGCAGTGCCAAGGGACAGGGAGAGTACTTC. This encodes CSAKGQGEYF.

This clonotype was seen a handful of times. V gene TRBV7-2 combines with J gene TRBJ2-7; perhaps TRBD2 as D (6 bases). CDR1 SGHTA and CDR2 FQGNSA come from the germline V gene. The CDR3 covers 14 residues. Trimming cost V 0 bases and J 2 bases, with 8 bases left between them. Here the CDR3 DNA reads TGTGCCAGCAGCTTAGCGACGGGGGCCTACGAGCAGTACTTC. Its translation is CASSLATGAYEQYF. Full variable domain (rest looked up from reference TRBV7-2 and TRBJ2-7): GAGVSQSPSNKVTEKGKDVELRCDPISGHTALYWYRQSLGQGLEFLIYFQGNSAPDKSGLPSDRFSAERTGGSVSTLTIQRTQQEDSAVYLCASSLATGAYEQYFGPGTRLTVT.

This clonotype has only a few counts. The gene calls are TRBV5-1 and TRBJ2-7; TRBD2 is a possible D gene (5 bases). Trimming removed 4 bases at V and 3 bases at J, with 17 bases between. The CDR3 spans 15 residues. Germline loops: CDR1 SGHRS, CDR2 YFSETQ. The CDR3 reads CASSHSSVAGYEQYF. CDR3 sequence (DNA): TGCGCCAGCAGCCACAGTTCGGTCGCGGGCTACGAGCAGTACTTC.